This T cell receptor (beta chain) appears in the sequencing data of a study of T cells in Graves' hyperthyroidism and ophthalmopathy (dated by TCRdb to between 2017 and 2020). In terms of the full investigation: Peripheral blood was sampled at the time of initial diagnosis, prior to any treatment. A discovery cohort of about a hundred patients, approximately 44 with Graves' ophthalmopathy and 57 with stable Graves' hyperthyroidism, was used to find distinguishing TCR V-J signatures. Whether ophthalmopathy could be predicted prospectively was tested in an independent validation cohort made up of approximately 19 hyperthyroidism patients plus 17 patients who later progressed to ophthalmopathy. The 100 or so discovery patients were divided at random into training and test sets in a 7:3 ratio. In about six Graves' hyperthyroidism patients, the study also compared T-cell repertoires from thyroid tissue with T-cell repertoires from blood. After sampling, hyperthyroidism patients received methimazole starting at 30 mg daily, and ophthalmopathy patients received high-dose intravenous methylprednisolone. TCR Vbeta CDR3 sequencing of approximately 140 peripheral blood samples (43 ophthalmopathy, 75 to 80 hyperthyroidism and approximately 17 progressor patients) is reported in the paper. Broader findings and caveats from the paper: In validation, the model predicted progression to ophthalmopathy a median of about 5.9 months before onset, with about 70% sensitivity and just under 75% specificity. Sample size was not statistically predetermined, and investigators were not blinded to group allocation. Most expanded thyroid clonotypes (frequency above 0.001) were also found in blood, which suggests that blood repertoires may mirror thyroid immune responses. In cross-validation, a model built on a 13 V-J signature told ophthalmopathy apart from stable hyperthyroidism with approximately 90% sensitivity and around 83% specificity, and in testing the same model reached 80%/75%.

This clonotype was seen just once. Its target antigen remains unknown. No base quality information exists; no much larger clone differs at one position. On its own, one read is weak support. TCR beta CDR3 regions were amplified from RNA transcripts. A first-round RT-PCR of the TCR CDR3 used the HTBI primer set with the Qiagen OneStep RT-PCR kit. Libraries were constructed in a second round of multiplex PCR, after which size selection and purification were carried out. Paired-end sequencing of the libraries was performed with 100 bp reads on an Illumina HiSeq2000. The source study handled its data this way. SOAPnuke was used to process the raw data, with reads discarded if the reads contained adapters or uncalled bases, had a mean Phred below 15, or lacked an exact constant-primer or identifier match. High-quality paired reads were merged using COPE v1.2.5, and each unique nucleotide sequence was defined as a clonotype. MiTCR v1.1 was used to align the clonotypes against IMGT TRBV, TRBD and TRBJ reference segments. Analysis was restricted to V-J combinations with a frequency above 0.0001, which covered 99% to 99.2% of repertoires. The TCS score was defined as the ratio of F50 (clonal expansion) to E x V (chaos), calculated using BLOSUM62-based TCRdist between CDR3 peptides within each V-J. Welch's t-statistics and random forest reduced 450 to 600 V-J features to some 14, which were used in a naive Bayes classifier (R e1071). The Morisita-Horn index was used to measure how similar the thyroid and blood repertoires were. Using fastp at Q25 and MiXCR, TCRdb reprocessed the public reads and kept productive beta chains. Rows with a matching CDR3 protein are joined into one entry that keeps the most common DNA and genes. Here the V and J calls rest on TCRdb's processing, not on the authors' analysis. The sample contains hundreds of thousands of distinct CDR3 sequences, 30% to 40% of them found a single time. The ten top clones hold around 32% of the sample.

Graves' hyperthyroidism was defined as stable when no progression to ophthalmopathy occurred over 18 months of follow-up. Hyperthyroidism patients were aged 18 to 65 years and newly diagnosed, with disease duration of less than 2 months. Exclusion was applied to patients with uncontrolled infections, other autoimmune diseases, pregnancy or lactation. Diagnoses were based on clinical symptoms, serum thyroxine and TRAb, thyroid ultrasound and orbital computed tomography. PBMCs were isolated from 10 ml of fresh peripheral blood by Ficoll-Paque density gradient centrifugation. Total RNA was extracted with Trizol reagent, and quality was checked on an Agilent 2100 Bioanalyzer. V gives up 4 bases and J gives up 9 bases, and the segment between their germline ends measures 13 bases. In the germline V gene (reference sequence), CDR1 corresponds to SEHNR and CDR2 to FQNEAQ. The CDR3 numbers 12 residues from cysteine through phenylalanine. Only CDR3 DNA is held: 36 bases, read in frame from base 1.

The source of this sequence is a woman aged 40 to 49 with Graves' hyperthyroidism. Sequencing was performed on blood. Recombination connected TRBV7-9 to TRBJ2-7, with TRBD2 perhaps the D gene, on 6 matching bases. For the CDR3, the sequence is CASSWLGRGQYF. The nucleotide sequence is TGTGCCAGCAGCTGGCTAGGGCGGGGGCAGTACTTC.